The text below deals with one T cell receptor (beta chain). Its antigen is as yet unknown. The PCR made use of 60 Vbeta and 13 Jbeta primers. Libraries were prepared by immunoSEQ multiplex PCR; TCRdb keeps only in-frame clonotypes and omits some of them. The table lists 130,000 or so clones, roughly 80% of them singletons, with roughly 1% in the top ten. This sample stems from a study of cytomegalovirus exposure and HLA in healthy donors. Study conclusions and caveats: In a later analysis, about 17,000 TCR beta sequences were associated with HLA alleles at 0.05 false discovery rate. The majority of CMV-associated TCR beta chains were reported as apparently HLA-restricted in a later analysis. The authors listed 150 to 200 TCR beta chains as cytomegalovirus-associated. Within an earlier analysis, most TCR beta V segments proved productive either about 87% or about 30% of the time.

In germline, CDR1 is MGHRA, CDR2 YSYEKL. Losses at the gene ends were 1 base for V and 1 base for J; bases not matched to a gene: 5. This CDR3 spans 16 amino acids. This TCR was recovered from a woman aged 55 to 70 in good health and CMV-seronegative. The V call is TRBV4-1, the J call TRBJ1-2, with 8 bases matching TRBD1. Sequencing was carried out using PBMCs. The CDR3 sequence is CASSQAGTGSNYGYTF. CDR3 sequence (DNA): TGCGCCAGCAGCCAAGCGGGGACAGGTAGTAACTATGGCTACACCTTC.